The sequence of this T cell receptor beta chain was determined in a study of Ad26.COV2.S vaccination and SARS-CoV-2 variants. Study conclusions and caveats: Analytic work on TCR breadth and depth might have understated the full extent of total T cell responses. Non-spike TCR breadth did not differ much between vaccine and placebo recipients. Vaccine recipients had higher spike-specific TCR breadth than placebo recipients.

As concerns this clone: Its antigen is currently unknown.

Trimming removed 0 bases from V and 4 bases from J; junction bases left unmatched: 7. From germline, CDR1 is SGHRS and CDR2 YFSETQ. This CDR3 contains 16 residues. The repertoire was sequenced with immunoSEQ multiplex PCR; TCRdb's copy has only in-frame clones and lacks some. There are around 100,000 clones in the sample; over 70% occur only once, and 17% lies in the top ten. This clonotype was obtained from a human donor who had recovered from COVID-19. The J gene is TRBJ2-3, the V gene TRBV5-1; 8 nucleotides line up with TRBD2. The sequences come from peripheral blood, collected after recovery from COVID-19. In DNA form, the CDR3 reads TGCGCCAGCAGCTTGGTGGGCGGGGGGCACGCAGATACGCAGTATTTT. This gives the protein CASSLVGGGHADTQYF.